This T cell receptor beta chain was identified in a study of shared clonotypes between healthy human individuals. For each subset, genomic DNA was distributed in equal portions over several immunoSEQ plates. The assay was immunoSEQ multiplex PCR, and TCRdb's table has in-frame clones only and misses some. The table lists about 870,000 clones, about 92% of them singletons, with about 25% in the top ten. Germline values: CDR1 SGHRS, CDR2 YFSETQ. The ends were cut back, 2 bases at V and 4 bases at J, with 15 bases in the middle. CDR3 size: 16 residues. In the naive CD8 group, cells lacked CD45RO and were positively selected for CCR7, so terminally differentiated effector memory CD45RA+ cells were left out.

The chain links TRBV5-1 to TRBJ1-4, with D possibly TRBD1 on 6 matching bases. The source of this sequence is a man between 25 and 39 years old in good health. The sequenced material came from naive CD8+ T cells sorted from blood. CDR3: CASSFGTGFGNEKLFF. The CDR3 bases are TGCGCCAGCAGCTTTGGTACAGGGTTCGGTAATGAAAAACTGTTTTTT.